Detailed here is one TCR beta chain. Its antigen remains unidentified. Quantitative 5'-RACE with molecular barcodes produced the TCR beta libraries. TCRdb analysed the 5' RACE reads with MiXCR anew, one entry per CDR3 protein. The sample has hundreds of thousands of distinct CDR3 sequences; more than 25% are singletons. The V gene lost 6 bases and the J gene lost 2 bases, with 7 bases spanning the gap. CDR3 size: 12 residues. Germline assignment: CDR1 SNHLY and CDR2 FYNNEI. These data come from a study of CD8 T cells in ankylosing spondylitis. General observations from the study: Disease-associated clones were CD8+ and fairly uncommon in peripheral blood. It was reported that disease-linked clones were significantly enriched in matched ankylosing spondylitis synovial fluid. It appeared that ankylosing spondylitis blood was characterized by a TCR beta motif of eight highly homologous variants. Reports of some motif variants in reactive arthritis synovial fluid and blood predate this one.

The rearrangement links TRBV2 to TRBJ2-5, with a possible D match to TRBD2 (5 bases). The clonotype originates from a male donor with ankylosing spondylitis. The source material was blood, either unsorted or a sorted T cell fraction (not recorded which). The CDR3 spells CASRDSQETQYF. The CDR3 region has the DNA TGTGCCAGCAGGGACTCTCAAGAGACCCAGTACTTC.